This TCR beta chain was profiled in a study of blood T cell repertoires in COVID-19. Study-wide background: The United States, Italy and Spain supplied acute and convalescent COVID-19 samples. PBMCs, B-cell-depleted T cells, or T cells were the source of the cDNA or gDNA that made up the material.

Sequencing used immunoSEQ multiplex PCR; TCRdb keeps in-frame clones, though not all of them. This repertoire shows roughly 160,000 clones, around nine tenths found once; its top ten account for 0.53%. The V gene lost 4 bases and the J gene lost 0 bases, with 16 bases spanning the gap. The CDR3 totals 17 residues. The germline V gene encodes CDR1 LNHDA and CDR2 SQIVND (reference sequence). Sequenced input: peripheral blood. This TCR derives from a man aged 45 to 65 with acute or convalescent COVID-19. The V gene is TRBV19, the J gene TRBJ1-3, with D possibly matching TRBD1 (5 bases). The CDR3 DNA reads TGTGCCAGTAGTACCTCACAGACAGCGAGCTCTGGAAACACCATATATTTT. It encodes CASSTSQTASSGNTIYF.